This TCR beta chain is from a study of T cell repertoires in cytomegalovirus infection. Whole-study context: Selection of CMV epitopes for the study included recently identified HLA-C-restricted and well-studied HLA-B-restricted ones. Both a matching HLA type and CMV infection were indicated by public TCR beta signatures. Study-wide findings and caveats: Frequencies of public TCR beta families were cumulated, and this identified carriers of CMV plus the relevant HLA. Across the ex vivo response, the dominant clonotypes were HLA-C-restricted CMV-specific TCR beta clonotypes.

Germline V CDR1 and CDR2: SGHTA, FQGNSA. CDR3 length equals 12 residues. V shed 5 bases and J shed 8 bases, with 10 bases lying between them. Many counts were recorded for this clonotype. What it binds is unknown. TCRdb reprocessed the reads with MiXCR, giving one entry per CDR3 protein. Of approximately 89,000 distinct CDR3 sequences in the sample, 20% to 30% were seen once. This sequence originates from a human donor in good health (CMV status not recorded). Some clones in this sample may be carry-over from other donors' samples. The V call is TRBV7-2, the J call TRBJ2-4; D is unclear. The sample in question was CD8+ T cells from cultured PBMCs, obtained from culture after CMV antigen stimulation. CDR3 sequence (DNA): TGTGCCAGCAGCCCCTCCTGGGACATTCAGTACTTC. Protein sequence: CASSPSWDIQYF.